Listed below are T cell receptor beta chains from one sample, sequenced in a study of blood T cell repertoires in COVID-19. Method: immunoSEQ multiplex PCR; TCRdb's copy keeps in-frame clones and lacks some. The top ten clones hold about 1.9% of a sample with around 200,000 clones, roughly 87% of them seen once. The sample consisted of peripheral blood. These receptors came from a man aged 35 to 55 with active or convalescent COVID-19. CDR3s include the opening cysteine and the closing phenylalanine or tryptophan. The D gene is left open where the match is weak. Only part of the rows carry a size: once, few, many, or a class if the clone is expanded.

>once|TRBD1|TRBJ1-4|TRBV9
TGTGCCAGCAGCCCCCCCATAGGGGGCTATAATGAAAAACTGTTTTTT
CASSPPIGGYNEKLFF
>-|TRBD1|TRBJ1-2|TRBV19
TGTGCCAGTAGTCCCCGAAGACAGGGCTCTAACTATGGCTACACCTTC
CASSPRRQGSNYGYTF
>-|TRBD1|TRBJ2-5|TRBV5-1
TGCGCCAGCAGCTTGGAAGGGACAGGGGGAGAGACCCAGTACTTC
CASSLEGTGGETQYF
>-|-|TRBJ2-5|TRBV7-8
TGTGCCAGCAGCTTAAGTCAGGGGAAGACCCAGTACTTC
CASSLSQGKTQYF
>-|-|TRBJ1-2|TRBV11-2
TGTGCCAGCAGCTTAGTCGGAGCCGGGTCACCCCGTCGCTACACCTTC
CASSLVGAGSPRRYTF
>-|TRBD2|TRBJ2-7|TRBV10-3
TGTGCCATCAGAGATCTAGCGGAGTACGAGCAGTACTTC
CAIRDLAEYEQYF
>-|TRBD2|TRBJ2-7|TRBV4-2
TGTGCCAGCAGCCAATTCACTAGCGGGGGGTACGAGCAGTACTTC
CASSQFTSGGYEQYF
>-|TRBD1|TRBJ1-5|TRBV28
TGTGCCAGCAGTGAGGGGGCTCAGCCCCAGCATTTT
CASSEGAQPQHF
>-|TRBD2|TRBJ2-1|TRBV2
TGTGCCAGCAGTGAAGTTAGCGGGAGGGCTAGTTACAATGAGCAGTTCTTC
CASSEVSGRASYNEQFF
>-|TRBD2|TRBJ2-7|TRBV2
TGTGCCAGCAGTGGGCTAGCGGTAACCTACGAGCAGTACTTC
CASSGLAVTYEQYF
>-|-|TRBJ1-2|TRBV5-4
TGTGCCAGCAGCTTATTCTCGCGGGCTCCCGATGGCTACACCTTC
CASSLFSRAPDGYTF
>-|-|TRBJ1-1|TRBV5-1
TGCGCCAGCAGCGGCGGGACGATGAACACTGAAGCTTTCTTT
CASSGGTMNTEAFF
>-|-|TRBJ1-2|TRBV29-1
TGCAGCGTTGAAGGGGGGACAAGACTAAACTATGGCTACACCTTC
CSVEGGTRLNYGYTF
>-|TRBD2|TRBJ2-5|TRBV4-1
TGCGCCAGCAGCCAAGATGGGCGGGAGGGAGAGACCCAGTACTTC
CASSQDGREGETQYF
>-|-|TRBJ1-5|TRBV2
TGTGCCAGCAGACTAGCGTATCAGCCCCAGCATTTT
CASRLAYQPQHF
>-|TRBD1|TRBJ2-7|TRBV19
TGTGCCAGTAGTAATGAGGACAGGGAACCAGCCTACGAGCAGTACTTC
CASSNEDREPAYEQYF
>-|-|TRBJ1-3|TRBV19
TGTGCCACTTCATATCCGACAGTCTACTCTGGAAACACCATATATTTT
CATSYPTVYSGNTIYF